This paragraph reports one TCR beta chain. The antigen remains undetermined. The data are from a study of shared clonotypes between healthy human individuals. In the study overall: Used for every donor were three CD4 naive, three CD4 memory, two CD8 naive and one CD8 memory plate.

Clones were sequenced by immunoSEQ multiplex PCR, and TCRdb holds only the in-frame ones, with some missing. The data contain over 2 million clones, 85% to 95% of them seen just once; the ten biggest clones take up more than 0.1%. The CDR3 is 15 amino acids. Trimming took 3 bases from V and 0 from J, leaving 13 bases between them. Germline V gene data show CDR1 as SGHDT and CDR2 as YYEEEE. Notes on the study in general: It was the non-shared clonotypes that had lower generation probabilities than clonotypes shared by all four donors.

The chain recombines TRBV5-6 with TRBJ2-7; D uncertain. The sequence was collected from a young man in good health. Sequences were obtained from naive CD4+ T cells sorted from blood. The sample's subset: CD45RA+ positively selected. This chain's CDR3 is CASSSRVFSSYEQYF. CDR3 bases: TGTGCCAGCAGCTCTCGGGTTTTTAGCTCCTACGAGCAGTACTTC. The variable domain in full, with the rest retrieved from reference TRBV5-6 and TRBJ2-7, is DAGVTQSPTHLIKTRGQQVTLRCSPKSGHDTVSWYQQALGQGPQFIFQYYEEEERQRGNFPDRFSGHQFPNYSSELNVNALLLGDSALYLCASSSRVFSSYEQYFGPGTRLTVT.